Below are 6 T cell receptor beta chains sequenced from a single sample in a study of cytomegalovirus exposure and HLA in healthy donors. The PCR made use of 60 Vbeta and 13 Jbeta primers. Assay: immunoSEQ multiplex PCR; the TCRdb copy retains only in-frame clones and omits some. This sample has over 80,000 clones; 65% occur once, and the top ten carry roughly 5.5%. Sample: PBMCs. The receptors shown here come from a boy younger than 18 in good health and CMV-seropositive.

This rearrangement joins TRBV4-3 to TRBJ2-1, with 9 bases aligning to TRBD1. V shed 2 bases and J 9 bases; nucleotides not matched to a gene: 8. This CDR3 contains 15 residues. Germline V gene lookup returns CDR1 LGHNA and CDR2 YSLEER. CDR3 amino acids: CASSQKTQGASEQFF. CDR3 nucleotide sequence: TGCGCCAGCAGCCAAAAAACACAGGGGGCTAGTGAGCAGTTCTTC.

The CDR3 DNA reads TGTGCCAGCAGTGAACCGGACAGGAGCGACAATGAGCAGTTCTTC. It specifies CASSEPDRSDNEQFF. The V and J genes are TRBV25-1 and TRBJ2-1, with TRBD1 matching over 7 bases. The V gene's germline CDR1 is MGHDK and CDR2 SYGVNS. This CDR3 spans 15 amino acids. V dropped 2 bases and J dropped 5; count of bases not matched to a gene: 6.

V is TRBV6-1 and J is TRBJ2-7; D is perhaps TRBD2 (5 bases). Trimming removed 5 bases from V and 3 bases from J, with 17 bases in between. Germline V gives CDR1 MNHNS, CDR2 SASEGT. CDR3 size: 15 residues. Here the CDR3 reads CASSLLWKGDYEQYF. CDR3 sequence (DNA): TGTGCCAGCAGTCTCCTTTGGAAGGGAGACTACGAGCAGTACTTC.

The table lists this clone with a few counts. This chain uses TRBV9 with TRBJ1-3; no clear D. The germline V and J ends were trimmed by 0 bases and 0 bases, with 7 bases remaining between them. Germline V gene lookup returns CDR1 SGDLS and CDR2 YYNGEE. This CDR3 is built from 15 residues. The DNA for the CDR3 is TGTGCCAGCAGCGTAGCTGAGGGCTCTGGAAACACCATATATTTT. This encodes CASSVAEGSGNTIYF.

The chain uses TRBV5-1 and TRBJ1-2; 12 bases are shared with TRBD1. This CDR3 comprises 16 residues. Germline V gene data show CDR1 as SGHRS and CDR2 as YFSETQ. The J segment lost 7 bases and the V segment lost 3 bases, leaving 10 bases of the junction unmatched. CDR3 nucleotides: TGCGCCAGCAGCTCAAGACTGGGACAGGGGGCAGTTGGCTACACCTTC. It yields the protein CASSSRLGQGAVGYTF.

Concerning this clone itself: Other DNA sequences in the sample encode the same CDR3. The V call is TRBV7-2, the J call TRBJ1-1, with D possibly TRBD1 on 6 matching bases. This CDR3 spans 13 amino acids. Germline loops: CDR1 SGHTA, CDR2 FQGNSA. Trimming left V 2 bases short and J 5 bases short, with 9 bases between. The CDR3 coding sequence is TGTGCCAGCAGCTTACGCCAGGGGACTGAAGCTTTCTTT. This encodes CASSLRQGTEAFF.